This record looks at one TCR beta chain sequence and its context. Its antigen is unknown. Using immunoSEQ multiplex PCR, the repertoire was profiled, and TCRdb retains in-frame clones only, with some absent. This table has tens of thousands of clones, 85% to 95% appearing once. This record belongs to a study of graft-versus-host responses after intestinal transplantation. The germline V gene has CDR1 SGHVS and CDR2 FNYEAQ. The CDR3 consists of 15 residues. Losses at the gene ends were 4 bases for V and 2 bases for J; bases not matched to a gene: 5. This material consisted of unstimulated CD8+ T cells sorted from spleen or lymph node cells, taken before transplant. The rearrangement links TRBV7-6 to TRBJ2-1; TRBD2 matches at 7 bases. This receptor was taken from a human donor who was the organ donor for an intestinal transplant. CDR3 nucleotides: TGTGCCAGCAGCTCGGGTCGGGGGGCCTACAATGAGCAGTTCTTC. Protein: CASSSGRGAYNEQFF.